This T cell receptor beta chain emerged from a study of beta chain features in type 1 diabetes. Study-wide context: The study found patients and healthy donors alike in age, gender and cell yields. Findings and caveats of the study: Here, the possible influence of HLA type (on TCRB rearrangement) remained unresolved.

This clone turned up a few times. The antigen remains undetermined. The purity of all sorted populations exceeded 98%. Reverse transcribing all isolated RNA meant expressed TCRB transcripts were sequenced. Here immunoSEQ multiplex PCR was the method, and the copy in TCRdb shows in-frame clones only, minus some. The table has around 300,000 clones, 8% seen once. The CDR3 runs to 15 residues. V lost 0 bases, J lost 2 bases, and 11 bases lay in between. Germline CDR1 reads SGHNT; CDR2 reads YYREEE (reference sequence). Sequenced sample: central memory CD4+ T cells from blood. The J gene is TRBJ2-5, the V gene TRBV5-4; TRBD1 is a possible D gene (6 bases). The receptor was derived from a woman in her late teens or twenties in good health. The CDR3 protein is CASSLGPGDQETQYF. The CDR3, as DNA: TGTGCCAGCAGCTTGGGTCCAGGGGATCAAGAGACCCAGTACTTC.